Below, 21 T cell receptor beta chains from the same sample are listed, as sequenced in a study of T cell responses to AZD1222 COVID-19 vaccine (dated by TCRdb to about 2021). Library preparation employed the immunoSEQ multiplex PCR assay. Not all clones reach the TCRdb copy of this immuneACCESS table, which keeps in-frame sequences only. Checked studies attribute under half of the gap to unresolved V genes and leave the rest unexplained. In this sample the table shows 95,000 to 150,000 clones, approximately 92% of which occur a single time. The ten most abundant clones make up 14% to 15% of the sample. Per the publication, the time point label means: baseline before first vaccination. The specimen was peripheral blood, collected on day 0 of AZD1222 vaccination. These receptors were obtained from an adult in good health.

The chain carries TRBV15 and TRBJ1-2, with D possibly TRBD1 on 6 matching bases. The V gene lost 1 base and the J gene lost 4 bases, with 13 bases spanning the gap. The length of the CDR3 is 15 residues. Germline lookup yields CDR1 LNHNV and CDR2 YYDKDF (reference sequence). In DNA form, the CDR3 reads TGTGCCACCAGCAGAGCGTTGGCAGGGGTCTATGGCTACACCTTC. Residues: CATSRALAGVYGYTF.

The chain joins TRBV19 to TRBJ2-7; 10 bases are a match to TRBD2. The CDR3 extends over 17 amino acids. The germline V gene has CDR1 LNHDA and CDR2 SQIVND (reference sequence). The ends lost 5 bases at V and 3 bases at J; junction bases unmatched: 13. CDR3 protein: CASSLRPSGSGRYEQYF. The CDR3 DNA reads as TGTGCCAGTAGTCTTCGCCCTAGCGGGAGTGGTCGCTACGAGCAGTACTTC.

V gene TRBV12-5 combines with J gene TRBJ1-5; possible D gene TRBD1, 6 bases. The germline CDR1 and CDR2 sequences are LGHNT and FRNRAP. V was shortened by 0 bases and J by 7 bases, with 16 bases between the two germline ends. The CDR3 contains 16 residues. This chain's CDR3 is CASGLVQGGQRQPQHF. In nucleotides, the CDR3 is TGTGCTAGTGGTTTGGTACAAGGGGGGCAACGGCAGCCCCAGCATTTT.

The chain is built from TRBV28 and TRBJ1-6, with D perhaps TRBD1 (5 bases). The germline gives CDR1 MDHEN, CDR2 SYDVKM. CDR3 size: 13 residues. V shed 8 bases and J shed 10 bases, with 15 bases lying between them. CDR3 nucleotide sequence: TGTGCCAGCTCCGGGACGAAATTGTCACCCCTCCACTTT. As protein: CASSGTKLSPLHF.

This clone has only one observation. The chain links TRBV28 to TRBJ1-2, with D possibly being TRBD1 (6 bases). There are 15 residues in the CDR3. Germline V gene data show CDR1 as MDHEN and CDR2 as SYDVKM. V lost 5 bases and J 5 bases, leaving 18 bases between the germline ends. The CDR3 coding sequence is TGTGCCAGCAGTCCCCTGACCGAGACAGGATATGGCTACACCTTC. This translates into CASSPLTETGYGYTF.

The chain uses TRBV10-1 and TRBJ2-7; either TRBD1 or TRBD2 may fit D (5 bases each). Germline V gene sequence: CDR1 WNHNN, CDR2 SYGVQD (reference sequence). This CDR3 has 16 residues. Trimming shortened V by 2 bases and J by 6 bases, and 20 bases separated the two germline ends. CDR3 sequence: CASSEIRGVRSGEQYF. The CDR3, as DNA: TGCGCCAGCAGTGAGATTAGAGGGGTTAGGAGCGGCGAGCAGTACTTC.

The chain combines TRBV5-4 with TRBJ1-1; 11 nucleotides align to TRBD1. This CDR3 region has 17 residues. The J segment lost 0 bases and the V segment lost 4 bases, leaving 8 bases of the junction unmatched. Per the germline V gene, CDR1 is SGHNT and CDR2 is YYREEE (reference sequence). In DNA, the CDR3 is TGTGCCAGCAGCAGCCCGGACAGGGGGCGAGTGAACACTGAAGCTTTCTTT. The encoded protein is CASSSPDRGRVNTEAFF.

The gene calls are TRBV28 and TRBJ2-7; D is tentatively TRBD1 or TRBD2 (5 bases each). V was clipped by 8 bases and J by 4 bases, with 21 bases between them. The CDR3 has 15 amino acids. Germline CDR1 MDHEN, CDR2 SYDVKM. The CDR3 protein is CASSPGPTSEYEQYF. The CDR3 DNA follows: TGTGCCAGCTCCCCGGGACCTACGAGCGAATACGAGCAGTACTTC.

J is TRBJ1-5 and V is TRBV28; TRBD1 might be the D (6 bases). Germline V CDR1 and CDR2: MDHEN, SYDVKM. The CDR3 runs to 15 residues. Trimming shortened V by 5 bases and J by 2 bases, and 13 bases separated the two germline ends. The CDR3 region is CASSQGFVGNQPQHF. The CDR3 DNA follows: TGTGCCAGCAGTCAGGGGTTTGTTGGCAATCAGCCCCAGCATTTT.

The chain couples TRBV3-1 (or the pseudogene TRBV3-2) to TRBJ1-1; D is undetermined. The V end lost 1 base, the J end lost 0 bases, and 15 bases lay between the germline ends. Germline values: CDR1 LGHDT, CDR2 YNNKEL (reference sequence). The CDR3 extends over 17 amino acids. The CDR3 protein is CASSQVRWTGMNTEAFF. Here the CDR3 DNA reads TGTGCCAGCAGCCAAGTTAGGTGGACGGGAATGAACACTGAAGCTTTCTTT.

This rearrangement joins TRBV19 to TRBJ1-6, with D unclear. CDR1 and CDR2 from the germline V gene are LNHDA and SQIVND (reference sequence). The CDR3 runs to 14 residues. Trimming took off 7 bases at V and 5 bases at J, with 12 bases between the two ends. In nucleotides, the CDR3 is TGTGCCAGTAACTCGTTACAGAATAATTCACCCCTCCACTTT. This encodes CASNSLQNNSPLHF.

The chain recombines TRBV12-5 with TRBJ2-3; 9 nucleotides align to TRBD2. V gave up 1 base and J gave up 2 bases; unmatched junction bases: 10. CDR3 length: 18 residues. Germline V gives CDR1 LGHNT, CDR2 FRNRAP. The CDR3 bases are TGTGCTAGTGGTTTGGAAATATTAGCGGGAGAGTACACAGATACGCAGTATTTT. Translation gives CASGLEILAGEYTDTQYF.

This clone is a singleton in its sample. The rearrangement links TRBV9 to TRBJ1-2; D is uncertain. The CDR3 has 15 amino acids. Trimming removed 0 bases at V and 0 bases at J, with 9 bases between. Germline V gives CDR1 SGDLS, CDR2 YYNGEE. DNA for the CDR3: TGTGCCAGCAGCGTAGCACCGTACGCTAACTATGGCTACACCTTC. Its translation is CASSVAPYANYGYTF.

This chain connects TRBV3-1 (or the pseudogene TRBV3-2) to TRBJ1-2; 7 nucleotides agree with TRBD1. Germline V CDR1 and CDR2: LGHDT, YNNKEL (reference sequence). V lost 0 bases to trimming and J lost 5 bases; unmatched junction nucleotides: 0. This CDR3 has 13 residues. The CDR3 coding sequence is TGTGCCAGCAGCCAAGAGACAGGGTATGGCTACACCTTC. It yields the protein CASSQETGYGYTF.

The count of this clone is one. This chain connects TRBV5-5 to TRBJ2-7; 7 bases map to TRBD2. The J segment lost 6 bases and the V segment lost 6 bases, leaving 15 bases of the junction unmatched. Germline CDR1 and CDR2: SGHKS and YYEKEE (reference sequence). There are 15 residues in the CDR3. The CDR3 loop reads CASTRIRGREGEQYF. CDR3 DNA sequence: TGTGCCAGCACCAGAATCCGGGGCAGGGAGGGCGAGCAGTACTTC.

V is TRBV28 and J is TRBJ1-2; D perhaps matches TRBD1 (6 bases). V was pared by 5 bases and J by 2 bases, with 18 bases between. Germline V gene data show CDR1 as MDHEN and CDR2 as SYDVKM. The CDR3 contains 16 residues. CDR3 bases: TGTGCCAGCAGTGTGGGTTGGGACACTGGAAACTATGGCTACACCTTC. The encoded protein is CASSVGWDTGNYGYTF.

CDR3 bases: TGTGCCAGCAGCCCCCTGGCGGGCACTGAAGCTTTCTTT. Its protein product is CASSPLAGTEAFF. The chain has TRBV5-8 and TRBJ1-1; D remains unclear. Germline assignment: CDR1 SGHTS and CDR2 YDEGEE. The CDR3 consists of 13 residues. Trimming took off 4 bases at V and 4 bases at J, with 11 bases between the two ends.

The genes are TRBV9 and TRBJ2-3; possibly TRBD1 for D (6 bases). V lost 4 bases to trimming and J lost 3 bases, with 15 bases between them. Germline CDR1 SGDLS, CDR2 YYNGEE. This CDR3 is 15 amino acids long. The CDR3 sequence: CASSPPDRQTDTQYF. CDR3 DNA: TGTGCCAGCAGCCCCCCGGACAGACAGACAGATACGCAGTATTTT.

The chain employs TRBV7-9 and TRBJ1-5; D is perhaps TRBD1 (5 bases). CDR1 SEHNR and CDR2 FQNEAQ come from the germline V gene (reference sequence). The CDR3 is 15 amino acids. Trimming took off 0 bases at V and 6 bases at J, with 12 bases between the two ends. CDR3 protein: CASSLADTQGQPQHF. The DNA of the CDR3 is TGTGCCAGCAGCTTAGCGGACACTCAGGGTCAGCCCCAGCATTTT.

This sequence joins TRBV7-8 and TRBJ2-3; perhaps TRBD1 as D (5 bases). Between the trimmed V and J ends, which lost 9 bases and 5 bases, there was a span of 15 bases. CDR1 SGHVS and CDR2 FQNEAQ come from the germline V gene. This CDR3 comprises 13 residues. The CDR3, as DNA: TGTGCCAGTACGATTGGACATGGAGATACGCAGTATTTT. Translation: CASTIGHGDTQYF.

V gene TRBV3-1 (or the pseudogene TRBV3-2) combines with J gene TRBJ2-7; possibly TRBD2 for D (6 bases). The germline V and J ends were trimmed by 1 base and 4 bases, with 20 bases remaining between them. Germline CDR1 LGHDT, CDR2 YNNKEL (reference sequence). The CDR3 extends over 17 amino acids. Here the CDR3 DNA reads TGTGCCAGCAGCCAAGTGGACCGGGGGACGACGTGGTACGAGCAGTACTTC. Translating it yields CASSQVDRGTTWYEQYF.